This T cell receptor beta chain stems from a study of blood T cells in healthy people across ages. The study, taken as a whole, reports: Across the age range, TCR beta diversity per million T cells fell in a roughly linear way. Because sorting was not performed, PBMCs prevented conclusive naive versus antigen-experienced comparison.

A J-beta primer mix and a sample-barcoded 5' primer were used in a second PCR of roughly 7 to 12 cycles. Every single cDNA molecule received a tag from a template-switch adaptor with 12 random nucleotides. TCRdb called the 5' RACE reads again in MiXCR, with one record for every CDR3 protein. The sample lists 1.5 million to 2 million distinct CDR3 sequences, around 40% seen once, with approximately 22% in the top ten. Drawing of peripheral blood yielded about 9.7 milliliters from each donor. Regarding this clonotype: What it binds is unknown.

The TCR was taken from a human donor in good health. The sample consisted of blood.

CDR3 amino acids: CASSERGWNSYEQYF. Here the CDR3 DNA reads TGCGCCAGCAGCGAACGGGGCTGGAACAGCTACGAGCAGTACTTC. The chain joins TRBV5-1 to TRBJ2-4, with D perhaps given as TRBD1 or TRBD2 (5 bases each). Matching the DNA end better, TRBJ2-7 makes the J call doubtful. This CDR3 is 15 amino acids long. In germline, CDR1 is SGHRS, CDR2 YFSETQ.